These 31 T cell receptor beta chains were sequenced from one sample in a study of blood T cell repertoires in COVID-19 (dated by TCRdb to 2018 to 2021). Receptors were amplified or captured by the immunoSEQ multiplex PCR assay. In TCRdb, the immuneACCESS table is reduced to in-frame sequences with V and J assigned. These tables do not hold every clone; where another copy was compared, an unresolved V gene accounts for under half, and the others remain unexplained. Across this sample there are about 150,000 clones, with about 89% seen only once. Jointly, the top ten make up under 0.6% of the sample. Specimen: peripheral blood. The receptors here all came from a man between 45 and 60 years old with acute or convalescent COVID-19.

V gene TRBV27 combines with J gene TRBJ2-3; TRBD2 matches at 14 bases. CDR3 length: 16 amino acids. CDR1 and CDR2 from the germline V gene are MNHEY and SMNVEV (reference sequence). V shed 2 bases, J shed 6 bases, and the junction held 4 bases outside the gene matches. CDR3 bases: TGTGCCAGCAGTTTAAGGGGACTAGCGGGGGTGGATACGCAGTATTTT. This codes for CASSLRGLAGVDTQYF.

The chain couples TRBV4-2 to TRBJ1-3; possible D gene TRBD1, 5 bases. The CDR3 consists of 16 residues. CDR1 is LGHNA, CDR2 YNFKEQ, per germline. V was clipped by 1 base and J by 1 base, with 11 bases between them. The CDR3 DNA follows: TGTGCCAGCAGCCAAGTGTTTAGGGGTTCTGGAAACACCATATATTTT. It translates to CASSQVFRGSGNTIYF.

The gene calls are TRBV28 and TRBJ1-2; 9 nucleotides agree with TRBD1. The ends lost 6 bases at V and 3 bases at J; junction bases unmatched: 5. The CDR3 is made up of 14 amino acids. Per germline, CDR1 MDHEN and CDR2 SYDVKM. In DNA form, the CDR3 reads TGTGCCAGCAGAGACAGGGGGAAAGACTATGGCTACACCTTC. Amino acid sequence: CASRDRGKDYGYTF.

The V call is TRBV27, the J call TRBJ2-7; possibly TRBD1 for D (5 bases). V shed 2 bases and J shed 6 bases, with 11 bases lying between them. This CDR3 comprises 13 residues. CDR1 and CDR2 (germline): MNHEY, SMNVEV (reference sequence). The chain's CDR3 is CASSLGAQSEQYF. The CDR3 DNA reads as TGTGCCAGCAGTTTAGGGGCTCAATCCGAGCAGTACTTC.

The rearrangement joins TRBV27 to TRBJ2-7, with 7 bases aligning to TRBD2. The V segment lost 3 bases and the J segment 3 bases; nucleotides outside the gene matches: 8. There are 15 residues in the CDR3. Germline V lookup: CDR1 MNHEY, CDR2 SMNVEV (reference sequence). Here the CDR3 reads CASSFGMGRGYEQYF. CDR3 nucleotides: TGTGCCAGCAGTTTCGGGATGGGGAGGGGCTACGAGCAGTACTTC.

The chain joins TRBV19 to TRBJ1-1; unclear D gene. V dropped 3 bases and J dropped 3 bases, with 11 bases sitting between them. CDR1 and CDR2 from the germline V gene are LNHDA and SQIVND (reference sequence). This CDR3 is 14 amino acids long. The CDR3 coding sequence is TGTGCCAGTAGTATCTCCAGGTCGCACACTGAAGCTTTCTTT. Translated: CASSISRSHTEAFF.

The V and J genes are TRBV5-1 and TRBJ2-2; TRBD1 matches 7 bases. This CDR3 is 15 amino acids long. The V segment lost 4 bases and the J segment 1 base; nucleotides outside the gene matches: 4. CDR1 SGHRS and CDR2 YFSETQ come from the germline V gene. CDR3 in amino acids: CASSVTGENTGELFF. The CDR3 region has the DNA TGCGCCAGCAGCGTCACAGGGGAGAACACCGGGGAGCTGTTTTTT.

The V gene is TRBV11-3, the J gene TRBJ2-4; a possible D gene is TRBD1 (6 bases). The CDR3 covers 14 residues. Germline lookup yields CDR1 SGHNT and CDR2 YENEEA. V lost 1 base and J 5 bases, leaving 9 bases between the germline ends. Here the CDR3 reads CASSLVAGENIQYF. The CDR3 DNA reads as TGTGCCAGCAGCTTAGTGGCAGGGGAAAACATTCAGTACTTC.

The CDR3 DNA follows: TGCAGCGTCGGCAGGCCGGGGAACCCGAACGAAGGCTACACCTTC. Encoded protein: CSVGRPGNPNEGYTF. The rearrangement uses TRBV29-1 and TRBJ1-2; D gene uncertain. V lost 6 bases to trimming and J lost 8 bases, with 25 bases between them. Germline CDR1 is SQVTM and CDR2 is ANQGSEA. The CDR3 is 15 amino acids. Together with reference TRBV29-1 and TRBJ1-2, the CDR3 gives the full variable domain: SAVISQKPSRDICQRGTSLTIQCQVDSQVTMMFWYRQQPGQSLTLIATANQGSEATYESGFVIDKFPISRPNLTFSTLTVSNMSPEDSSIYLCSVGRPGNPNEGYTFGSGTRLTVV.

The chain recombines TRBV29-1 with TRBJ2-3; TRBD2 matches 10 bases. Germline V gene data show CDR1 as SQVTM and CDR2 as ANQGSEA. CDR3 length equals 17 residues. Trimming removed 3 bases from V and 0 bases from J; junction bases left unmatched: 9. CDR3 in DNA: TGCAGCGTTGACGTTTGGACTAGCGGACCTAGCACAGATACGCAGTATTTT. This translates into CSVDVWTSGPSTDTQYF.

CDR3 region: CASSYDRGQFSGELFF. The CDR3 DNA follows: TGTGCCAGCAGTTACGACAGGGGCCAATTTTCCGGGGAGCTGTTTTTT. This sequence joins TRBV6-5 and TRBJ2-2, with TRBD1 matching over 8 bases. The V segment lost 2 bases and the J segment 6 bases; nucleotides outside the gene matches: 8. The germline gives CDR1 MNHEY, CDR2 SVGAGI. The CDR3 is 16 residues long.

The V gene is TRBV6-6, the J gene TRBJ1-3, with D perhaps TRBD1 (5 bases). There are 15 residues in the CDR3. Between the trimmed V and J ends, which lost 8 bases and 1 base, there was a span of 15 bases. Germline V gene data show CDR1 as MNHNY and CDR2 as SVGAGI (reference sequence). CDR3 residues: CASSLGLGSGNTIYF. Written as DNA, the CDR3 is TGTGCCAGCTCCCTGGGACTGGGGTCTGGAAACACCATATATTTT.

This clone occurred once. The same CDR3 can be traced to other DNA sequences in this sample. The rearrangement joins TRBV5-6 to TRBJ2-2, with D possibly being TRBD2 (5 bases). V lost 0 bases and J lost 4, with 10 bases in between. Germline loops: CDR1 SGHDT, CDR2 YYEEEE. The CDR3 runs 15 residues. The DNA of the CDR3 is TGTGCCAGCAGCTTGGGAGGGCGTGGCACCGGGGAGCTGTTTTTT. Its translation: CASSLGGRGTGELFF.

The chain is built from TRBV5-4 and TRBJ1-2; no definite D call. Germline V gene data show CDR1 as SGHNT and CDR2 as YYREEE (reference sequence). V lost 0 bases, J lost 12 bases, and 12 bases lay in between. CDR3 size: 12 residues. The DNA of the CDR3 is TGTGCCAGCAGCTTGGGTCAGGCCCTCAACACCTTC. Its translation: CASSLGQALNTF.

V usage is TRBV5-1 and J usage is TRBJ1-2; 8 bases fit TRBD1. This CDR3 is 15 amino acids long. The ends lost 0 bases at V and 4 bases at J; junction bases unmatched: 5. The germline gives CDR1 SGHRS, CDR2 YFSETQ. CDR3 residues: CASSLDGQGPYGYTF. For the CDR3, the DNA is TGCGCCAGCAGCTTGGATGGACAGGGCCCCTATGGCTACACCTTC. The full variable domain, completed using reference TRBV5-1 and TRBJ1-2, is KAGVTQTPRYLIKTRGQQVTLSCSPISGHRSVSWYQQTPGQGLQFLFEYFSETQRNKGNFPGRFSGRQFSNSRSEMNVSTLELGDSALYLCASSLDGQGPYGYTFGSGTRLTVV.

The J gene is TRBJ2-5, the V gene TRBV5-1; a possible D gene is TRBD2 (6 bases). The V and J ends lost 4 bases and 5 bases respectively, with 18 bases between them. Germline V gene data show CDR1 as SGHRS and CDR2 as YFSETQ. The length of the CDR3 is 15 residues. CDR3 DNA sequence: TGCGCCAGCAGCCCGGAGGGCGGGGTTGCGGAGACCCAGTACTTC. It encodes CASSPEGGVAETQYF.

The chain uses TRBV12-3 or TRBV12-4 and TRBJ1-2; TRBD1 matches at 8 bases. The CDR3 runs 12 residues. The ends lost 5 bases at V and 8 bases at J; junction bases unmatched: 4. CDR3 protein: CASSGQGWGYTF. In nucleotides, the CDR3 is TGTGCCAGCAGTGGACAGGGATGGGGCTACACCTTC.

The V and J genes are TRBV2 and TRBJ2-2; TRBD2 matches at 15 bases. V dropped 6 bases and J dropped 6; count of bases not matched to a gene: 5. This CDR3 has 16 amino acids. The germline gives CDR1 SNHLY, CDR2 FYNNEI. This CDR3 reads CASSLGLAGGSGELFF. CDR3 nucleotide sequence: TGTGCCAGCAGCCTAGGACTAGCGGGAGGGTCCGGGGAGCTGTTTTTT. Full variable domain (outside the CDR3, taken from reference TRBV2 and TRBJ2-2): EPEVTQTPSHQVTQMGQEVILRCVPISNHLYFYWYRQILGQKVEFLVSFYNNEISEKSEIFDDQFSVERPDGSNFTLKIRSTKLEDSAMYFCASSLGLAGGSGELFFGEGSRLTVL.

The chain is built from TRBV10-1 and TRBJ2-7; 9 bases fit TRBD2. The CDR3 extends over 16 amino acids. Germline CDR1 WNHNN, CDR2 SYGVQD (reference sequence). V lost 0 bases, J lost 2 bases, and 5 bases stayed unmatched. The DNA for the CDR3 is TGCGCCAGCAGTGAGTCGACGGGGACTAGCCCCTACGAGCAGTACTTC. It specifies CASSESTGTSPYEQYF.

The V gene is TRBV6-5, the J gene TRBJ2-3; TRBD2 might be the D (6 bases). V gave up 4 bases and J gave up 3 bases, with 11 bases separating them. This CDR3 is 14 amino acids long. Germline CDR1 reads MNHEY; CDR2 reads SVGAGI. CDR3 region: CASSLSRGTDTQYF. DNA for the CDR3: TGTGCCAGCAGTTTAAGTCGGGGGACAGATACGCAGTATTTT.

The J gene is TRBJ2-5, the V gene TRBV28; perhaps TRBD1 as D (5 bases). The V gene's germline CDR1 is MDHEN and CDR2 SYDVKM. CDR3 length: 13 residues. V lost 7 bases and J lost 6, with 15 bases in between. CDR3 sequence: CASTPFWGQTQYF. The CDR3 coding sequence is TGTGCCAGCACCCCATTTTGGGGCCAGACCCAGTACTTC.

The chain carries TRBV30 and TRBJ1-5; D is unresolved. The CDR3 is 12 amino acids. V was clipped by 4 bases and J by 4 bases, with 8 bases between them. Germline CDR1 and CDR2: GTSNPN and SVGIG (reference sequence). In DNA form, the CDR3 reads TGTGCCTGGAACTACCGGAATCAGCCCCAGCATTTT. It is translated as CAWNYRNQPQHF.

The rearrangement uses TRBV9 and TRBJ2-3; 7 nucleotides line up with TRBD1. Germline V gene lookup returns CDR1 SGDLS and CDR2 YYNGEE. The CDR3 covers 15 residues. Trimming at V came to 4 bases and at J to 6 bases, leaving 11 bases not matched to a gene. The CDR3: CASSRRGRGMDTQYF. The DNA for the CDR3 is TGTGCCAGCAGCCGTAGGGGCAGGGGGATGGATACGCAGTATTTT.

The chain couples TRBV6-5 to TRBJ2-1; tentative D call: TRBD1 (6 bases). The CDR3 has 15 residues. Germline V gene sequence: CDR1 MNHEY, CDR2 SVGAGI. The ends were cut back, 2 bases at V and 1 base at J, with 9 bases in the middle. The CDR3 DNA reads TGTGCCAGCAGTTACGAGGGGGAGTCCTACAATGAGCAGTTCTTC. Translation gives CASSYEGESYNEQFF.

The chain recombines TRBV28 with TRBJ2-2; 12 bases fit TRBD2. The CDR3 contains 16 residues. Per germline, CDR1 MDHEN and CDR2 SYDVKM. The V segment lost 6 bases and the J segment 0 bases; nucleotides outside the gene matches: 2. Here the CDR3 reads CASRPSGRANTGELFF. CDR3 DNA: TGTGCCAGCAGGCCTAGCGGGAGGGCGAACACCGGGGAGCTGTTTTTT.

The gene calls are TRBV3-1 (or the pseudogene TRBV3-2) and TRBJ2-3, with D hard to call. The CDR3 loop spans 13 amino acids. Trimming took off 8 bases at V and 1 base at J, with 10 bases between the two ends. The germline gives CDR1 LGHDT, CDR2 YNNKEL (reference sequence). The CDR3 DNA follows: TGTGCCAGCCAGGTCTGGGGCACAGATACGCAGTATTTT. Protein: CASQVWGTDTQYF.

This sequence joins TRBV3-1 (or the pseudogene TRBV3-2) and TRBJ1-6, with 8 positions matching TRBD1. CDR1 and CDR2 from the germline V gene are LGHDT and YNNKEL (reference sequence). The CDR3 length is 16 residues. J lost 9 bases, V lost 4 bases, and 11 bases had no gene match. The CDR3 nucleotides read TGTGCCAGCAGCCTCTACGGACAGGGCCTACGTTCACCCCTCCACTTT. It encodes CASSLYGQGLRSPLHF.

The rearrangement links TRBV5-1 to TRBJ2-5; tentative D call: TRBD2 (6 bases). Trimming removed 4 bases at V and 6 bases at J, with 13 bases between. Germline CDR1 reads SGHRS; CDR2 reads YFSETQ. There are 13 residues in the CDR3. The chain's CDR3 is CASSMTSGQTQYF. Here the CDR3 DNA reads TGCGCCAGCAGCATGACTAGTGGGCAGACCCAGTACTTC.

The chain couples TRBV27 to TRBJ2-7; 11 nucleotides align to TRBD1. The CDR3 extends over 15 amino acids. CDR1 and CDR2 (germline): MNHEY, SMNVEV (reference sequence). V gave up 5 bases and J gave up 3 bases; unmatched junction bases: 6. CDR3 bases: TGTGCCAGCAGTCCAGCAGGGACAGGGGGCTACGAGCAGTACTTC. Translated, it gives CASSPAGTGGYEQYF.

V gene TRBV21-1 combines with J gene TRBJ2-1; TRBD2, the table's D call, lacks a check against the DNA. TRBV21-1 is a recognized pseudogene. This CDR3 contains 16 residues. The CDR3 sequence: CASSISTSGSYNEQFF. CDR3 DNA sequence: TGTGCCAGCAGCATTTCGACTAGCGGAAGTTACAATGAGCAGTTCTTC.

V usage is TRBV28 and J usage is TRBJ2-7; 10 bases agree with TRBD2. The germline CDR1 and CDR2 sequences are MDHEN and SYDVKM. Trimming took 6 bases from V and 1 from J; bases not matched to a gene: 3. This CDR3 is 14 amino acids long. CDR3 DNA sequence: TGTGCCAGCAGATTAGCGGGGGGTTCCTACGAGCAGTACGTC. It codes for CASRLAGGSYEQYV.